One sample yielded the 5 T cell receptor beta chains listed below, sequenced in a study of blood T cell repertoires in COVID-19. Only in-frame clones appear in the TCRdb table, and some are missing; sequencing was by immunoSEQ multiplex PCR. The sample lists about 130,000 clones, over 85% occurring once. The specimen sequenced was peripheral blood. All receptors come from a man between 45 and 60 years old with active COVID-19.

V gene TRBV11-3 combines with J gene TRBJ2-2; 11 nucleotides agree with TRBD2. After removal of 2 bases from V and 2 bases from J, the junction contained 10 bases not matched to a gene. The CDR3 is 19 residues long. Germline loops: CDR1 SGHNT, CDR2 YENEEA. The CDR3 here is CASSLYLGSGGANTGELFF. The CDR3 DNA reads TGTGCCAGCAGCTTATATTTGGGTAGCGGGGGGGCCAACACCGGGGAGCTGTTTTTT.

J is TRBJ2-7 and V is TRBV5-8; D possibly corresponds to TRBD1 (5 bases). The CDR3 spans 13 residues. Germline V gene data show CDR1 as SGHTS and CDR2 as YDEGEE. Between the trimmed V and J ends, which lost 1 base and 2 bases, there was a span of 7 bases. CDR3 loop: CASSLTGPYEQYV. CDR3 nucleotides: TGTGCCAGCAGCTTGACAGGACCCTACGAGCAGTACGTC.

The J gene is TRBJ2-3, the V gene TRBV5-1, with TRBD2 matching over 8 bases. Germline V gene lookup returns CDR1 SGHRS and CDR2 YFSETQ. The CDR3 length is 16 residues. V lost 4 bases to trimming and J lost 4 bases; unmatched junction nucleotides: 11. This CDR3 reads CASSTGGAGVADTQYF. The DNA of the CDR3 is TGCGCCAGCAGCACCGGGGGAGCGGGGGTTGCAGATACGCAGTATTTT. The variable domain in full, completed from reference TRBV5-1 and TRBJ2-3, reads KAGVTQTPRYLIKTRGQQVTLSCSPISGHRSVSWYQQTPGQGLQFLFEYFSETQRNKGNFPGRFSGRQFSNSRSEMNVSTLELGDSALYLCASSTGGAGVADTQYFGPGTRLTVL.

V is TRBV13 and J is TRBJ1-2, with 10 bases fitting TRBD1. There are 15 residues in the CDR3. CDR1 is PRHDT and CDR2 is FYEKMQ in the germline V gene (reference sequence). V lost 4 bases and J lost 2; bases outside the gene matches: 4. CDR3 region: CASSYRDRGNYGYTF. The CDR3 coding sequence is TGTGCCAGCAGCTACCGGGACAGGGGAAACTATGGCTACACCTTC.

The rearrangement joins TRBV11-3 to TRBJ1-1; unclear D gene. Germline V CDR1 and CDR2: SGHNT, YENEEA. CDR3 length: 14 residues. V was cut by 5 bases and J by 4 bases, with 14 bases left in between. CDR3 sequence reads: CASSAEGRSTEAFF. CDR3 bases: TGTGCCAGCAGCGCCGAAGGAAGGAGCACTGAAGCTTTCTTT.